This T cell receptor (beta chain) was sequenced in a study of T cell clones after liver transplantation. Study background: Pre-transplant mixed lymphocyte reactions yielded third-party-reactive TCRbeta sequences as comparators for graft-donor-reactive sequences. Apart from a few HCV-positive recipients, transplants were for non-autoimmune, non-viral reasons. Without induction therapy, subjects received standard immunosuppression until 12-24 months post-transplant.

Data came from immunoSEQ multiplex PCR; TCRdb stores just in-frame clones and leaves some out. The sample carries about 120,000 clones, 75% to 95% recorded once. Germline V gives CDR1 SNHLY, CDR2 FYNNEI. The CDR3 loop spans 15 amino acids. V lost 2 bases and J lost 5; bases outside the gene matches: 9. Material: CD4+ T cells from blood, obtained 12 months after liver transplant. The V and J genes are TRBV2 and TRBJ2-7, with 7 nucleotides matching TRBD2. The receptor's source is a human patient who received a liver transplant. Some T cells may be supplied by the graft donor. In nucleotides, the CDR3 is TGTGCCAGCAGTGAAAATCGCGGGGGAGTTGACGAGCAGTACTTC. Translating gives CASSENRGGVDEQYF. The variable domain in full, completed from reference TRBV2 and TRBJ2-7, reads EPEVTQTPSHQVTQMGQEVILRCVPISNHLYFYWYRQILGQKVEFLVSFYNNEISEKSEIFDDQFSVERPDGSNFTLKIRSTKLEDSAMYFCASSENRGGVDEQYFGPGTRLTVT.